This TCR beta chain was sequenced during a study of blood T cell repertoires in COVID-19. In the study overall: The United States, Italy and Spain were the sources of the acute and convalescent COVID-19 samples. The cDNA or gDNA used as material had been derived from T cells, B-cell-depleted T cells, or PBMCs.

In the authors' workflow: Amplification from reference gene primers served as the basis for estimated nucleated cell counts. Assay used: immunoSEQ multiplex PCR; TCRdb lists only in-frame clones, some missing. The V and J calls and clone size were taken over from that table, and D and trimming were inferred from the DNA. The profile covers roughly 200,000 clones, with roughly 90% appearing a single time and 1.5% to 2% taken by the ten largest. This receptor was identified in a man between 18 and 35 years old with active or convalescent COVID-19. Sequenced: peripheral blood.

The DNA of the CDR3 is TGTGCCTGTTCGGGACAGGGTCTAGATGAGCAGTACTTC. The encoded protein is CACSGQGLDEQYF. The V and J genes are TRBV30 and TRBJ2-7; 9 positions match TRBD1. Germline V gene sequence: CDR1 GTSNPN, CDR2 SVGIG (reference sequence). V was pared by 6 bases and J by 7 bases, with 10 bases of the junction left unmatched. The CDR3 runs to 13 residues. Filled out from reference TRBV30 and TRBJ2-7, the complete variable domain reads SQTIHQWPATLVQPVGSPLSLECTVEGTSNPNLYWYRQAAGRGLQLLFYSVGIGQISSEVPQNLSASRPQDRQFILSSKKLLLSDSGFYLCACSGQGLDEQYFGPGTRLTVT.